The subject of this entry is one TCR beta chain. This specimen comes from a study of blood T cell repertoires in COVID-19. Study-wide context: Whether acute or convalescent, the COVID-19 samples came from the United States, Italy and Spain. In each case, the material was cDNA or gDNA derived from T cells, B-cell-depleted T cells, or PBMCs.

Original handling: From reference gene primer amplification, estimates of nucleated cell counts were derived. Clones were sequenced by immunoSEQ multiplex PCR, and TCRdb holds only the in-frame ones, with some missing. That table gives V, J and clone size, and the DNA gave D and trimming. The table includes 230,000 or so clones, around 84% detected once. This CDR3 spans 15 amino acids. J gave up 4 bases and V 5 bases, and 7 bases lay outside the gene matches. Germline assignment: CDR1 LGHDT and CDR2 YNNKEL (reference sequence). Sequencing was done on a sample of peripheral blood. The J gene is TRBJ1-2, the V gene TRBV3-1 (or the pseudogene TRBV3-2); TRBD1 agrees at 10 bases. The sequence was obtained from a woman aged 35 to 49 who had recovered from COVID-19. The CDR3 DNA sequence: TGTGCCAGCAGCTTCGGACAGGGGGGGGCCTATGGCTACACCTTC. Translating gives CASSFGQGGAYGYTF.